This entry lists 19 T cell receptor beta chains sequenced from one sample in a study of monozygotic twins with inflammatory bowel disease. TCRdb re-called the 5' RACE reads; every CDR3 protein appears as one record, without DNA. This table lists 330,000 or so distinct CDR3 sequences. The sequenced material came from blood. All receptors derive from a human donor with ulcerative colitis or Crohn's disease, or a healthy co-twin of an affected twin (not recorded which).

The chain couples TRBV20-1 to TRBJ1-4; TCRdb's D call, TRBD1, is unchecked because there is no DNA. The CDR3 runs to 15 residues. The V gene's germline CDR1 is DFQATT and CDR2 SNEGSKA (reference sequence). The chain's CDR3 is CSARAGAGASEKLFF.

The chain has TRBV25-1 and TRBJ2-5; the TCRdb D gene call, TRBD1, has no DNA to confirm it. Per germline, CDR1 MGHDK and CDR2 SYGVNS. The CDR3 covers 11 residues. The CDR3 loop reads CASQTGVTQYF.

This chain joins TRBV20-1 and TRBJ1-6; TCRdb names TRBD1, which stays unverified in the absence of DNA. Germline V gene data show CDR1 as DFQATT and CDR2 as SNEGSKA (reference sequence). This CDR3 contains 14 residues. CDR3 protein: CSARAGTDNSPLHF.

V usage is TRBV20-1 and J usage is TRBJ2-1; TCRdb gives TRBD2 as the D gene, but with no DNA this cannot be confirmed. Germline CDR1 and CDR2: DFQATT and SNEGSKA (reference sequence). The CDR3 spans 15 residues. CDR3 sequence: CSVLGGGGGWDEQFF.

V and J are TRBV21-1 and TRBJ1-5; the TRBD1 assignment by TCRdb is unverifiable without DNA. TRBV21-1 is a known pseudogene. There are 17 residues in the CDR3. The CDR3 here is CASSRRDRVKQGQPQHF.

The chain combines TRBV5-1 with TRBJ2-3. The length of the CDR3 is 15 residues. CDR1 is SGHRS, CDR2 YFSETQ, per germline. The CDR3 spells CASSFDQSSTDTQYF.

The chain combines TRBV5-6 with TRBJ2-3; TCRdb reports TRBD2, a call that lacks DNA to check it against. This CDR3 has 16 residues. Germline CDR1 reads SGHDT; CDR2 reads YYEEEE. CDR3 region: CASRLEGRERTDTQYF.

This rearrangement joins TRBV18 to TRBJ2-3; TCRdb gives TRBD2 as the D gene, but with no DNA this cannot be confirmed. This CDR3 contains 15 residues. From germline, CDR1 is KGHSH and CDR2 LQKENI. CDR3 amino acids: CASSQASGRAATQYF.

The genes are TRBV12-3 or TRBV12-4 and TRBJ1-2. The CDR3 runs to 13 residues. Here the CDR3 reads CASSSWANYGYTF.

The gene calls are TRBV20-1 and TRBJ1-1; TCRdb indicates TRBD1, and absent DNA this call remains unverified. In germline, CDR1 is DFQATT, CDR2 SNEGSKA (reference sequence). This CDR3 comprises 16 residues. The CDR3 loop reads CSARDPGRDLSTEAFF.

This chain uses TRBV20-1 with TRBJ2-7; the D call of TRBD1 rests on TCRdb alone, since no DNA is present to check it. CDR1 is DFQATT, CDR2 SNEGSKA, per germline (reference sequence). This CDR3 is 15 amino acids long. CDR3 sequence reads: CSARGMGDGTYEQYF.

This sequence joins TRBV20-1 and TRBJ1-2; as DNA is missing, the TRBD1 call by TCRdb cannot be tested. This CDR3 is 13 amino acids long. Germline CDR1 DFQATT, CDR2 SNEGSKA (reference sequence). CDR3: CSARAPLLYGYTF.

The CDR3 region is CASSSTSGGIPSYEQYF. The rearrangement joins TRBV5-5 to TRBJ2-7; TCRdb's D gene call, TRBD2, goes unchecked for lack of DNA. Germline lookup yields CDR1 SGHKS and CDR2 YYEKEE (reference sequence). CDR3 size: 17 residues.

The chain uses TRBV10-1 and TRBJ2-7. The CDR3 extends over 13 amino acids. The germline CDR1 and CDR2 sequences are WNHNN and SYGVQD (reference sequence). CDR3 in amino acids: CASSSFPVYEQYF.

The chain links TRBV12-3 or TRBV12-4 to TRBJ1-1. The CDR3 covers 14 residues. The CDR3 region is CASSWDLRSTEAFF.

CDR3 sequence reads: CASSYVAGGYNEQFF. This chain uses TRBV27 with TRBJ2-1; TCRdb's D call of TRBD2 is untestable without DNA. The germline V gene has CDR1 MNHEY and CDR2 SMNVEV (reference sequence). CDR3 size: 15 residues.

The genes are TRBV5-5 and TRBJ2-3. The CDR3 extends over 15 amino acids. Germline V lookup: CDR1 SGHKS, CDR2 YYEKEE (reference sequence). This CDR3 reads CASQLIVTSTDTQYF.

The rearrangement uses TRBV29-1 and TRBJ2-1; TCRdb indicates TRBD1, and absent DNA this call remains unverified. CDR3 length equals 15 residues. The germline V gene has CDR1 SQVTM and CDR2 ANQGSEA. CDR3 sequence: CSVGGRTDPRNEQFF.

The chain recombines TRBV7-2 with TRBJ1-4; TCRdb designates TRBD1, a call that cannot be tested without DNA. The germline gives CDR1 SGHTA, CDR2 FQGNSA. CDR3 size: 14 residues. This chain's CDR3 is CASSSLGQIEKLFF.